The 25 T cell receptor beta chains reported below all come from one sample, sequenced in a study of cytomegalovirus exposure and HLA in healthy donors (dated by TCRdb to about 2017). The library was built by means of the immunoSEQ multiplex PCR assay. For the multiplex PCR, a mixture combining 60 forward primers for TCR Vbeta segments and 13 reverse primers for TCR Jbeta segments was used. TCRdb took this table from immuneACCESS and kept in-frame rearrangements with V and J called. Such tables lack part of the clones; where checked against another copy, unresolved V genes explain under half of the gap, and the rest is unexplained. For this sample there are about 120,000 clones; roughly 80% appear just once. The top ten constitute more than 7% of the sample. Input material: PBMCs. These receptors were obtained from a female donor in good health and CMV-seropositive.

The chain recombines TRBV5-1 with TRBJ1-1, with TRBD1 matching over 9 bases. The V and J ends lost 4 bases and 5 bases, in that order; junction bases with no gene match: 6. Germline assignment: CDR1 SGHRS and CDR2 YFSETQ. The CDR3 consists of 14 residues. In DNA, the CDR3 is TGCGCCAGCAGCATCGGGACAGGGATGACTGAAGCTTTCTTT. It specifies CASSIGTGMTEAFF.

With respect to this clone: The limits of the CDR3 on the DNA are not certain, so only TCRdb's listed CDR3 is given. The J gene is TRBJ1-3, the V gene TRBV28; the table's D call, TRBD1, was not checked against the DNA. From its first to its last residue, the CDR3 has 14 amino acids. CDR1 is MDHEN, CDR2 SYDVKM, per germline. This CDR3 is CASSSSTGGNTIYF.

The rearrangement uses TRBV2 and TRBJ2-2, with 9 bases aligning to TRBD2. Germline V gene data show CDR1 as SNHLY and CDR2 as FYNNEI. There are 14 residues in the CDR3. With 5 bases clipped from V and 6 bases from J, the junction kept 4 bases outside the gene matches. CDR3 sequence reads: CASSLIAGAGELFF. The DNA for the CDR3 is TGTGCCAGCAGTTTAATAGCGGGGGCCGGGGAGCTGTTTTTT.

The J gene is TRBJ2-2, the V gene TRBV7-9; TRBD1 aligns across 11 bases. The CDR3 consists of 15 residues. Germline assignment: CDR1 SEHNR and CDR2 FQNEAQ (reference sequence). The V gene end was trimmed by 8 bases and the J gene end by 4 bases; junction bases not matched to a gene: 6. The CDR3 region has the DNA TGTGCCAGCGATCGGGACAGGGGGAGCACCGGGGAGCTGTTTTTT. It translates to CASDRDRGSTGELFF.

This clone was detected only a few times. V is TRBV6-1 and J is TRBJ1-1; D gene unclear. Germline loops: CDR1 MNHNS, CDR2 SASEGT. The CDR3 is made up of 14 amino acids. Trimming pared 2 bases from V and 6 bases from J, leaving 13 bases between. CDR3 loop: CASSEPALYPEAFF. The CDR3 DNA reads TGTGCCAGCAGTGAACCCGCCCTCTATCCTGAAGCTTTCTTT.

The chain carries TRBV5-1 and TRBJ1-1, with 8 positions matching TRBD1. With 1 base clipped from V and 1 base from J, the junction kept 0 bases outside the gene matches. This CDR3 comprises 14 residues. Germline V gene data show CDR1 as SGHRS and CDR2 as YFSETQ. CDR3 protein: CASSLTGGNTEAFF. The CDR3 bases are TGCGCCAGCAGCTTGACAGGGGGGAACACTGAAGCTTTCTTT.

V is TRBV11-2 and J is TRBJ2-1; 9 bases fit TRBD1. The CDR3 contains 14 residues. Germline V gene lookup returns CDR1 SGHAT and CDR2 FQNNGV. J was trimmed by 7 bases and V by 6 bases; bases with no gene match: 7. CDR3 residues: CASRHPGQGNEQFF. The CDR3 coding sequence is TGTGCCAGCAGGCATCCAGGACAGGGGAATGAGCAGTTCTTC.

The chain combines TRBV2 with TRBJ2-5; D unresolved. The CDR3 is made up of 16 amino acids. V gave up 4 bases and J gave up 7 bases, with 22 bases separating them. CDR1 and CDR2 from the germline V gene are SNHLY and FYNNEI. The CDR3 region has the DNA TGTGCCAGCAGTGTATTTCTAAAGTTCCCCTCAGGGACCCAGTACTTC. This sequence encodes CASSVFLKFPSGTQYF.

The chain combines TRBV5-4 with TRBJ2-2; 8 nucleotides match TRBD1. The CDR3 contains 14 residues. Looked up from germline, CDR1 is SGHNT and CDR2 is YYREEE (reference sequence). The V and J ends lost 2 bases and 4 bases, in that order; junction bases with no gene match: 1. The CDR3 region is CASSFDRGTGELFF. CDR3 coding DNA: TGTGCCAGCAGCTTTGACAGGGGCACCGGGGAGCTGTTTTTT.

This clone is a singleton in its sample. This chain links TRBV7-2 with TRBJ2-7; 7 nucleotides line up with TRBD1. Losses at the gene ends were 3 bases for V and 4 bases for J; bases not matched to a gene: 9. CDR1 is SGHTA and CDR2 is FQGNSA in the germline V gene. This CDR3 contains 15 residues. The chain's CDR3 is CASSFGTGTAYEQYF. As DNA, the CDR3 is TGTGCCAGCAGCTTCGGCACCGGGACAGCTTACGAGCAGTACTTC.

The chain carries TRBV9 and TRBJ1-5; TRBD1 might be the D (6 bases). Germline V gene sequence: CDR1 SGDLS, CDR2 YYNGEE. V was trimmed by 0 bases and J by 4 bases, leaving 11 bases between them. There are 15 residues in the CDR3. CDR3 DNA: TGTGCCAGCAGCGTAGAGGGGGGGCGAAATCAGCCCCAGCATTTT. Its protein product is CASSVEGGRNQPQHF.

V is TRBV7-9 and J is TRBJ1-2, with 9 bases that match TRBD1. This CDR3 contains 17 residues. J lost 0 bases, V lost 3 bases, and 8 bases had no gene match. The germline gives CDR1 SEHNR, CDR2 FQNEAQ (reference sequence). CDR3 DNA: TGTGCCAGCAGCTTCGCCGGGACAGGGCCAGCTAACTATGGCTACACCTTC. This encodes CASSFAGTGPANYGYTF.

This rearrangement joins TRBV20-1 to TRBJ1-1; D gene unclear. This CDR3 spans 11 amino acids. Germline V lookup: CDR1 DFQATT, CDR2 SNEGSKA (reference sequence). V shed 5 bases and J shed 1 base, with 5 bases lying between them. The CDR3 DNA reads TGCAGTGCTGGCTCGAACACTGAAGCTTTCTTT. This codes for CSAGSNTEAFF.

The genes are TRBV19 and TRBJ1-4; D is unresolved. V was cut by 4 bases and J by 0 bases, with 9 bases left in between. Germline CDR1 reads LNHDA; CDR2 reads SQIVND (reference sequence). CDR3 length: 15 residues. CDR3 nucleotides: TGTGCCAGTAGTACGATACAAGCAACTAATGAAAAACTGTTTTTT. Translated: CASSTIQATNEKLFF.

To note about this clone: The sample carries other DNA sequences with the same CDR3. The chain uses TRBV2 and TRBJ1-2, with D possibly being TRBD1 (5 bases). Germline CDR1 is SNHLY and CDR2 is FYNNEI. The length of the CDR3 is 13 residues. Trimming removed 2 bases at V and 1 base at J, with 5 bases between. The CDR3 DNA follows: TGTGCCAGCAGTGAACAGGGTAACTATGGCTACACCTTC. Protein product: CASSEQGNYGYTF.

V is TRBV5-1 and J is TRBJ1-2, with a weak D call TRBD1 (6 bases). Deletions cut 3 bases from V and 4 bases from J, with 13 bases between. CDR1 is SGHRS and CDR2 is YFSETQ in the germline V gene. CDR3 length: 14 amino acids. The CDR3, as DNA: TGCGCCAGCAGCTCACAGGGTTCCTTCTATGGCTACACCTTC. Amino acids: CASSSQGSFYGYTF.

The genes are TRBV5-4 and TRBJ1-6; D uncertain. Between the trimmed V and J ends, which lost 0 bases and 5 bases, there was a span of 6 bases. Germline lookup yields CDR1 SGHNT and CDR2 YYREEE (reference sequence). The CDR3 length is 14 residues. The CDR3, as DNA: TGTGCCAGCAGCTTGGAGAGGGATAATTCACCCCTCCACTTT. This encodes CASSLERDNSPLHF. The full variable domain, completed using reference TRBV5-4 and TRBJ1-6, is ETGVTQSPTHLIKTRGQQVTLRCSSQSGHNTVSWYQQALGQGPQFIFQYYREEENGRGNFPPRFSGLQFPNYSSELNVNALELDDSALYLCASSLERDNSPLHFGNGTRLTVT.

This CDR3 reads CASSRRQIQETQYF. CDR3 DNA: TGTGCCAGCAGCCGTCGACAGATCCAAGAGACCCAGTACTTC. The rearrangement links TRBV7-2 to TRBJ2-5; a weak D match, TRBD1 (5 bases). CDR3 length: 14 residues. Between the trimmed V and J ends, which lost 5 bases and 1 base, there was a span of 11 bases. Germline V CDR1 and CDR2: SGHTA, FQGNSA.

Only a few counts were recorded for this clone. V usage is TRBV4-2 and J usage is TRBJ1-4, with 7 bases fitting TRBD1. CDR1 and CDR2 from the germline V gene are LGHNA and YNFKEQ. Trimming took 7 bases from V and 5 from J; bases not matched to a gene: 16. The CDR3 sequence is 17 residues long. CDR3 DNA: TGTGCCAGCACTCCTAAGGAGACAGGGTATTCGAATGAAAAACTGTTTTTT. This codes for CASTPKETGYSNEKLFF.

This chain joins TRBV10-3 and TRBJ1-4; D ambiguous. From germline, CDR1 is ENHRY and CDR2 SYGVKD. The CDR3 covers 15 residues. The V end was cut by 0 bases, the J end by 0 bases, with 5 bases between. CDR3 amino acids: CAISESRATNEKLFF. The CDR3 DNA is TGTGCCATCAGTGAGTCGAGGGCAACTAATGAAAAACTGTTTTTT.

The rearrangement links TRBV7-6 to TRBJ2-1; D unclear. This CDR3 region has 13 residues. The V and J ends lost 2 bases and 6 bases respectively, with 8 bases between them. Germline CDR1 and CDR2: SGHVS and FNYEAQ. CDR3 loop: CASSLIRSNEQFF. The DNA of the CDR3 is TGTGCCAGCAGCTTAATTCGTAGCAATGAGCAGTTCTTC.

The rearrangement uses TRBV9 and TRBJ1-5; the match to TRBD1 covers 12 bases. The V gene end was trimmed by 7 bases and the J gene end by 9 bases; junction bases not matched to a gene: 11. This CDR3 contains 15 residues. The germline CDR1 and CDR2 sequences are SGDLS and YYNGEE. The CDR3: CASPTGQGALAPQHF. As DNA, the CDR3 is TGTGCCAGCCCGACGGGACAGGGGGCTTTAGCGCCCCAGCATTTT.

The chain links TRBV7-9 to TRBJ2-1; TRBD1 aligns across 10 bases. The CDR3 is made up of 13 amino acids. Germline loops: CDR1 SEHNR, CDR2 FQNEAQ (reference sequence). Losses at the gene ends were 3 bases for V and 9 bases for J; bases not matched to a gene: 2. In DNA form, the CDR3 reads TGTGCCAGCAGCTTCGGACAGGGGGGTGAGCAGTTCTTC. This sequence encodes CASSFGQGGEQFF. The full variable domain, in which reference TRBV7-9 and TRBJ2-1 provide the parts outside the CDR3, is DTGVSQNPRHKITKRGQNVTFRCDPISEHNRLYWYRQTLGQGPEFLTYFQNEAQLEKSRLLSDRFSAERPKGSFSTLEIQRTEQGDSAMYLCASSFGQGGEQFFGPGTRLTVL.

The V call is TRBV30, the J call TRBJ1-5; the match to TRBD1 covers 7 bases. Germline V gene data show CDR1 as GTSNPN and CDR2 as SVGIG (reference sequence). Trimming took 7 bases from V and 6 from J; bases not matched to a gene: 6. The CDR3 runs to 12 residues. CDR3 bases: TGTGCCTTCGACAGGGACGGTCAGCCCCAGCATTTT. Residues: CAFDRDGQPQHF.

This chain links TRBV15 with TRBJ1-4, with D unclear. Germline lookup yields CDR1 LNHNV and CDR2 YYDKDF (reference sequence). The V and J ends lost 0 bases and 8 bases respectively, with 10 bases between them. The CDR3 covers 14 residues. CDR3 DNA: TGTGCCACCAGCAGAGACAGAGGAGGCGAAAAACTGTTTTTT. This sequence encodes CATSRDRGGEKLFF.